The T cell receptor (beta chain) under discussion was sequenced for a study of T cells in Graves' hyperthyroidism and ophthalmopathy. The sample holds a few counts of this clonotype. Germline values: CDR1 GTSNPN, CDR2 SVGIG (reference sequence). CDR3 length: 14 amino acids. Trimming left V 6 bases short and J 0 bases short, with 12 bases between. Graves' hyperthyroidism showing no ophthalmopathy progression within 18 months was considered stable. The PBMCs had their origin in roughly 9.8 ml of fresh peripheral blood. Amplification yielded TCR beta CDR3 regions, with RNA transcripts as the source. HTBI primers were the set used in a first-round RT-PCR of the TCR CDR3. One entry per CDR3 protein, called by TCRdb with MiXCR from the multiplex PCR reads. Here the sample spans a few hundred thousand distinct CDR3 sequences, 14% to 15% being singletons.

The chain recombines TRBV30 with TRBJ1-5; D ambiguous. The sequence came from a woman aged 25 to 45 with Graves' hyperthyroidism. Source material: blood. The CDR3 sequence is CACAGQYSNQPQHF. CDR3 nucleotide sequence: TGTGCCTGTGCCGGGCAGTATAGCAATCAGCCCCAGCATTTT.